These T cell receptor beta chains were read from a single sample in a study of shared clonotypes between healthy human individuals. Profiling relied on immunoSEQ multiplex PCR, and the TCRdb table lists in-frame clones only, not all of them. Of roughly 2.2 million clones in the sample, 85% to 95% were seen once. Sample: naive CD4+ T cells from PBMCs. The receptor set was obtained from a man younger than 35 in good health. Some clones in this sample may be carry-over from other donors' samples. Both conserved end residues are part of each CDR3. Each record gives: clone size, D gene, V gene, J gene, CDR3 DNA, CDR3 protein. D genes are given only for firm matches. For some rows the clone size is stated as once, few or many, or as a class when expanded; others skip it.

size: NA
D: TRBD2
V: TRBV19
J: TRBJ2-1
DNA: TGTGCCAGTAGTATACAACTAGCGGGAGGGGTGTTCAATGAGCAGTTCTTC
CDR3: CASSIQLAGGVFNEQFF

size: NA
D: TRBD2
V: TRBV11-2
J: TRBJ2-3
DNA: TGTGCCAGCAGCTTGATAGCGGGAGGGCCCGGAGATACGCAGTATTTT
CDR3: CASSLIAGGPGDTQYF

size: NA
D: NA
V: TRBV5-1
J: TRBJ2-7
DNA: TGCGCCAGCAGTCAAGTGGGGTCAAATTCCAACGAGCAGTACTTC
CDR3: CASSQVGSNSNEQYF

size: few
D: TRBD1
V: TRBV18
J: TRBJ1-1
DNA: TGTGCCAGCTCACCGAACCGGGACAGCCTCACTGAAGCTTTCTTT
CDR3: CASSPNRDSLTEAFF

size: few
D: TRBD1
V: TRBV10-1
J: TRBJ1-4
DNA: TGCGCCAGCAGTCGGGACAGACCTAGCGGTAAAGCTCCTTTT
CDR3: CASSRDRPSGKAPF

size: NA
D: NA
V: TRBV28
J: TRBJ1-2
DNA: TGTGCCAGCAGTTTACAGGGACCTAACTATGGCTACACCTTC
CDR3: CASSLQGPNYGYTF

size: NA
D: TRBD2
V: TRBV9
J: TRBJ2-7
DNA: TGTGCCAGCAGCGTAACCGGGACTAGCGGGAGCTACGAGCAGTACTTC
CDR3: CASSVTGTSGSYEQYF

size: NA
D: TRBD2
V: TRBV19
J: TRBJ2-5
DNA: TGTGCCAGTAGTGCCCTAGCGGGACCTCAAGAGACCCAGTACTTC
CDR3: CASSALAGPQETQYF

size: once
D: NA
V: TRBV7-2
J: TRBJ2-7
DNA: TGTGCCAGCAGCTTACAAGGGATCTCCTACGAGCAGTACTTC
CDR3: CASSLQGISYEQYF

size: NA
D: TRBD1
V: TRBV9
J: TRBJ2-7
DNA: TGTGCCAGCAGCCCCCGGGACAGGGCGGGGGACTACGAGCAGTACTTC
CDR3: CASSPRDRAGDYEQYF

size: NA
D: TRBD1
V: TRBV7-2
J: TRBJ1-5
DNA: TGTGCCAGCAGCAAGACAGGGGGCGGCAATCAGCCCCAGCATTTT
CDR3: CASSKTGGGNQPQHF

size: NA
D: NA
V: TRBV7-2
J: TRBJ2-1
DNA: TGTGCCAGCAGCTTAGTACGTCTAGCAGTCTACAATGAGCAGTTCTTC
CDR3: CASSLVRLAVYNEQFF